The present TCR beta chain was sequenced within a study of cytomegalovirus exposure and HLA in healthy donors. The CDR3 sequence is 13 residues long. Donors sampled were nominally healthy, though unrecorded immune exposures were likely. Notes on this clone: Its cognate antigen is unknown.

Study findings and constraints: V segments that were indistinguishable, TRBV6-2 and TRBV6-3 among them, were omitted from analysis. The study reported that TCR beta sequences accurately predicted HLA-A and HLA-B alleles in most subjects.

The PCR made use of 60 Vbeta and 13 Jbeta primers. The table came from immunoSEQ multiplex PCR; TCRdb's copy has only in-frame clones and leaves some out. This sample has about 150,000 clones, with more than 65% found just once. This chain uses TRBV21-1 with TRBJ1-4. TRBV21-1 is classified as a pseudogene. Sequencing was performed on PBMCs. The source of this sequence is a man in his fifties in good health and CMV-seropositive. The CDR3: CASGEGSPEKLFF. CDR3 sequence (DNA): TGTGCCAGCGGGGAGGGGAGCCCTGAAAAACTGTTTTTT.